Sequencing of this TCR beta chain was carried out in a study of blood T cell repertoires in COVID-19. As for the study in general: PBMCs, B-cell-depleted T cells, or T cells were the source of the cDNA or gDNA that made up the material.

CDR1 is SNHLY and CDR2 is FYNNEI in the germline V gene. V shed 10 bases and J 3 bases; nucleotides not matched to a gene: 8. CDR3 length equals 13 residues. TCRdb keeps only in-frame clones here, not all; method: immunoSEQ multiplex PCR. The sample gives fewer than 350,000 clones, around 86% of which show up once; about 2.9% is in the top ten. This clonotype originated in a woman between 55 and 75 years old with active or convalescent COVID-19. The chain recombines TRBV2 with TRBJ2-5; 7 bases agree with TRBD1. Specimen: peripheral blood. CDR3 DNA sequence: TGTGCCACCGAAAGGGACAGCGAAGAGACCCAGTACTTC. Its protein is CATERDSEETQYF.